The following is a T cell receptor (beta chain) sequence with its context. The data were taken from a study of technical replicates of blood from a few donors. The CDR3 covers 13 residues. Trimming left V 2 bases short and J 2 bases short, with 8 bases between. Germline V gene sequence: CDR1 SGHRS, CDR2 YFSETQ. Measured with immunoSEQ multiplex PCR; TCRdb has only the in-frame clones, and not every one. The table includes about 15,000 clones, 82% detected once. V and J are TRBV5-1 and TRBJ2-7; D may be TRBD2 (5 bases). This TCR was recovered from a human donor in good health. Some clones in this sample may be carry-over from other donors' samples. Sequenced material: PBMCs. CDR3 region: CASSFDGTYEQYF. The CDR3 DNA reads as TGCGCCAGCAGCTTTGACGGGACCTACGAGCAGTACTTC.